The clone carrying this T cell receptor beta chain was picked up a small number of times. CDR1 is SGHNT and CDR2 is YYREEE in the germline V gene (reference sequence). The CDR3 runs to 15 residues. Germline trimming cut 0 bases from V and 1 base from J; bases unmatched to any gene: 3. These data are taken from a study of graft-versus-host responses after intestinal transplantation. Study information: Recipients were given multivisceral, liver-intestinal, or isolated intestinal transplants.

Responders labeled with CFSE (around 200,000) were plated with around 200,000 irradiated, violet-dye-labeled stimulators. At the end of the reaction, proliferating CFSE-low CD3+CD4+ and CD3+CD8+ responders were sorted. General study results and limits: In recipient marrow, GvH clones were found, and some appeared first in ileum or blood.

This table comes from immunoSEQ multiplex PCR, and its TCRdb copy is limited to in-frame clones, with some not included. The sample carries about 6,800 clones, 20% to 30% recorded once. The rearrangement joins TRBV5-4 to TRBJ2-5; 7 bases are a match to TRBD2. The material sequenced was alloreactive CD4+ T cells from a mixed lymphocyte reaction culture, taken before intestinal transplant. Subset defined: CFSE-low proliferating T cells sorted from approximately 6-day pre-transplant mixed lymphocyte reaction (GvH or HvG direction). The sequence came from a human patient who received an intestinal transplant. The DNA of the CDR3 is TGTGCCAGCAGCTTGGGGGGGACTACCCAAGAGACCCAGTACTTC. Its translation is CASSLGGTTQETQYF.